The 10 T cell receptor beta chains reported below all come from one sample, sequenced in a study of CD8+ T cells in alopecia areata. Treatment indicated: oral pan-JAK inhibitor, 5-10 mg twice daily. Extraction and reverse transcription of RNA yielded cDNA as the sequencing template. Some clones are missing from TCRdb's copy, which holds only in-frame ones; the method was immunoSEQ multiplex PCR. The sample includes some 170,000 clones, 50% to 75% of them seen just once. The material was CD4+ T cells sorted from blood, obtained at approximately week 60, from a patient treated with tofacitinib. The receptors originated from a human donor with alopecia areata.

V is TRBV10-3 and J is TRBJ2-3; D possibly corresponds to TRBD2 (5 bases). The CDR3 contains 15 residues. CDR1 and CDR2 from the germline V gene are ENHRY and SYGVKD. Between the trimmed V and J ends, which lost 0 bases and 3 bases, there was a span of 10 bases. The CDR3 is CAISESTRGTDTQYF. CDR3 bases: TGTGCCATCAGTGAGTCCACCCGAGGGACAGATACGCAGTATTTT.

DNA for the CDR3: TGTGCCACCAGCAGAGATGCGAGGGAAGCCAACTACGAGCAGTACTTC. Translating gives CATSRDAREANYEQYF. J is TRBJ2-7 and V is TRBV15, with D tentatively TRBD2 (5 bases). V shed 0 bases and J shed 3 bases, with 15 bases lying between them. The germline CDR1 and CDR2 sequences are LNHNV and YYDKDF (reference sequence). This CDR3 comprises 16 residues.

This rearrangement joins TRBV7-2 to TRBJ2-7; D remains unclear. CDR3 size: 13 residues. Germline values: CDR1 SGHTA, CDR2 FQGNSA. The germline V and J ends were trimmed by 2 bases and 6 bases, with 11 bases remaining between them. CDR3 in amino acids: CASSLSSGREQYF. The CDR3 DNA sequence: TGTGCCAGCAGCTTATCAAGTGGGCGCGAGCAGTACTTC.

For this clone: The junction departs from the called germline gene at one end, perhaps through a read error. The chain has TRBV28 and TRBJ2-2; D is possibly TRBD2 (5 bases). This CDR3 is 11 amino acids long. Germline CDR1 MDHEN, CDR2 SYDVKM. CDR3 protein: CASSLAGELFF. CDR3 nucleotides: TGTGCCAGCAGTTTGGCCGGGGAGCTATTTTTT.

This clone showed up just a few times. V usage is TRBV29-1 and J usage is TRBJ1-1; D possibly corresponds to TRBD1 (6 bases). V shed 3 bases and J shed 2 bases, with 13 bases lying between them. CDR3 size: 14 residues. Germline CDR1 reads SQVTM; CDR2 reads ANQGSEA. DNA for the CDR3: TGCAGCGTTGAGGCAGGGGCTCTTAACACTGAAGCTTTCTTT. It codes for CSVEAGALNTEAFF.

V and J are TRBV7-2 and TRBJ2-3; D remains unclear. V was clipped by 3 bases and J by 4 bases, with 2 bases between them. The length of the CDR3 is 11 residues. Germline lookup yields CDR1 SGHTA and CDR2 FQGNSA. CDR3 coding DNA: TGTGCCAGCAGCTTGTCAGATACGCAGTATTTT. This sequence encodes CASSLSDTQYF.

The chain recombines TRBV29-1 with TRBJ2-5; D is uncertain. The germline V and J ends were trimmed by 2 bases and 3 bases, with 13 bases remaining between them. The CDR3 totals 14 residues. Per germline, CDR1 SQVTM and CDR2 ANQGSEA. As DNA, the CDR3 is TGCAGCGTTGAAACCCCGCTACCGAAAGAGACCCAGTACTTC. It is translated as CSVETPLPKETQYF.

The V gene is TRBV6-5, the J gene TRBJ2-7, with TRBD1 as a possible D gene (6 bases). CDR1 and CDR2 from the germline V gene are MNHEY and SVGAGI. The V gene lost 6 bases and the J gene lost 4 bases, with 10 bases spanning the gap. The CDR3 is 12 amino acids. CDR3 loop: CASRDRIYEQYF. CDR3 DNA sequence: TGTGCCAGCAGGGACAGAATATACGAGCAGTACTTC.

This clone has more than one count but fewer than ten. The same CDR3 also results from other DNA sequences found in this sample. The chain recombines TRBV10-3 with TRBJ1-2; 7 bases line up with TRBD1. CDR3 length: 12 residues. CDR1 ENHRY and CDR2 SYGVKD come from the germline V gene. J was trimmed by 3 bases and V by 6 bases; bases with no gene match: 1. CDR3 in DNA: TGTGCCATCAGCGGGACAGACTATGGCTACACCTTC. Translated, it gives CAISGTDYGYTF.

In its sample, this clone was seen a few times. The chain is built from TRBV10-3 and TRBJ2-5, with TRBD2 as a possible D gene (5 bases). With 5 bases removed from V and 5 bases from J, the gap between germline ends came to 18 bases. CDR1 is ENHRY, CDR2 SYGVKD, per germline. The CDR3 covers 15 residues. The CDR3 DNA follows: TGTGCCATCAGTCCTCGGGCAGACGGGATGGAGACCCAGTACTTC. Its translation is CAISPRADGMETQYF.